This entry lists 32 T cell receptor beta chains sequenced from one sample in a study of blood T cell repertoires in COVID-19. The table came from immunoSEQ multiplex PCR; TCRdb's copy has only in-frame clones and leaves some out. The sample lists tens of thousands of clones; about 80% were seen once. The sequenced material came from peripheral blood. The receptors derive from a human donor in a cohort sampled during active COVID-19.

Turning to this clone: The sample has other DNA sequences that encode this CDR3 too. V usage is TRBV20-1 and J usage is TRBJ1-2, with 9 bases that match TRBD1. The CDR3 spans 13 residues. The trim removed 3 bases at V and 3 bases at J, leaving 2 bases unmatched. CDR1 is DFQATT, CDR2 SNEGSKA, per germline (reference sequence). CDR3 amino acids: CSASNRGHYGYTF. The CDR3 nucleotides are TGCAGTGCTAGTAACAGGGGGCACTATGGCTACACCTTC.

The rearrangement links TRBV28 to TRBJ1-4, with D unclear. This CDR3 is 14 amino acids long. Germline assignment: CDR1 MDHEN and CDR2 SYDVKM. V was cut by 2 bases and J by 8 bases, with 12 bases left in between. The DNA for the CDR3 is TGTGCCAGCAGTTTAGACGGTGGGAGAGAAAAACTGTTTTTT. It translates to CASSLDGGREKLFF. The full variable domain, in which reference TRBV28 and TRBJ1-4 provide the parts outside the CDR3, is DVKVTQSSRYLVKRTGEKVFLECVQDMDHENMFWYRQDPGLGLRLIYFSYDVKMKEKGDIPEGYSVSREKKERFSLILESASTNQTSMYLCASSLDGGREKLFFGSGTQLSVL.

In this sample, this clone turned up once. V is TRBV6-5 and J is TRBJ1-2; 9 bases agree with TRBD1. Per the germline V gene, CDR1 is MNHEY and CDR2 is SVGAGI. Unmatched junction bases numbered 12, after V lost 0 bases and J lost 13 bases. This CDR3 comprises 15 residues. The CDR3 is CASSYSFTGQGLLTF. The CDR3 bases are TGTGCCAGCAGTTACTCTTTTACGGGACAGGGTCTCCTCACCTTC.

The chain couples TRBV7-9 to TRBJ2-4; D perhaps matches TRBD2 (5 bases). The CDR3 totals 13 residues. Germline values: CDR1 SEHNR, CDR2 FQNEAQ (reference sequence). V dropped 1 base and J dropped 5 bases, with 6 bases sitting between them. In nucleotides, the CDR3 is TGTGCCAGCAGCTTAGTCGGGGAAAACATTCAGTACTTC. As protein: CASSLVGENIQYF. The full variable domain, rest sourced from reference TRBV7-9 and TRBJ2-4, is DTGVSQNPRHKITKRGQNVTFRCDPISEHNRLYWYRQTLGQGPEFLTYFQNEAQLEKSRLLSDRFSAERPKGSFSTLEIQRTEQGDSAMYLCASSLVGENIQYFGAGTRLSVL.

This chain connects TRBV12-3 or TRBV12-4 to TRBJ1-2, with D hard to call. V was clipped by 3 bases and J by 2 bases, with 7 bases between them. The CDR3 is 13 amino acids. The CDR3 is CASSLYSNYGYTF. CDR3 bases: TGTGCCAGCAGTTTGTACAGCAACTATGGCTACACCTTC.

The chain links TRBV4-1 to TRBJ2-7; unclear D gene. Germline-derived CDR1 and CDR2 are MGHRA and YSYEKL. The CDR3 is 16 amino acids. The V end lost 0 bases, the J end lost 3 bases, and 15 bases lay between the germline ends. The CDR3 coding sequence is TGCGCCAGCAGCCAAGATTCTCGGCAGCGCTACTACGAGCAGTACTTC. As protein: CASSQDSRQRYYEQYF.

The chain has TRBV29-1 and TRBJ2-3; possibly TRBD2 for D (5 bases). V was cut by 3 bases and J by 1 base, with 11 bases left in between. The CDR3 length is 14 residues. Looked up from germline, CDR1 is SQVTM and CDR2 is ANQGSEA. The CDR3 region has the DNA TGCAGCGTTGAGGCGGGCGGACGCACAGATACGCAGTATTTT. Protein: CSVEAGGRTDTQYF.

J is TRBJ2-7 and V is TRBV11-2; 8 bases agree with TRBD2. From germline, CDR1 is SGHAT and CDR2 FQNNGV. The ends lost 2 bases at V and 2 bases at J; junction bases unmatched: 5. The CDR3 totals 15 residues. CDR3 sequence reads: CASSLRRGVTYEQYF. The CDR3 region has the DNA TGTGCCAGCAGCTTACGGCGGGGGGTTACCTACGAGCAGTACTTC.

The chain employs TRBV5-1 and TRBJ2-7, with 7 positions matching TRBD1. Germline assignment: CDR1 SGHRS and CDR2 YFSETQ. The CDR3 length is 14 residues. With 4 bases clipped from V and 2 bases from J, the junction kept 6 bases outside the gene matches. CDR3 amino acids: CASSQRQGPYEQYF. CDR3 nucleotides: TGCGCCAGCAGCCAACGACAGGGACCCTACGAGCAGTACTTC. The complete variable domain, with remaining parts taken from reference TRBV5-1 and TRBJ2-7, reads KAGVTQTPRYLIKTRGQQVTLSCSPISGHRSVSWYQQTPGQGLQFLFEYFSETQRNKGNFPGRFSGRQFSNSRSEMNVSTLELGDSALYLCASSQRQGPYEQYFGPGTRLTVT.

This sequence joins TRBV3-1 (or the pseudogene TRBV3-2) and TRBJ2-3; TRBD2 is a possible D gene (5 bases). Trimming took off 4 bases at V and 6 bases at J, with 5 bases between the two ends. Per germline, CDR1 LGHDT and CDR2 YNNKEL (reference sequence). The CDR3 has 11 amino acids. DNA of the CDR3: TGTGCCAGCAGCCCGGGGGATACGCAGTATTTT. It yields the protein CASSPGDTQYF.

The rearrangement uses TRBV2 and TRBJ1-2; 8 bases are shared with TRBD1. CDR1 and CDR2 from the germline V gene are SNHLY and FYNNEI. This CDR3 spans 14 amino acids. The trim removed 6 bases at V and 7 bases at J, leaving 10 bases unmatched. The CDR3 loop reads CASSPRTGRGGYTF. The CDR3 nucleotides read TGTGCCAGCAGCCCTAGGACAGGGAGGGGTGGCTACACCTTC. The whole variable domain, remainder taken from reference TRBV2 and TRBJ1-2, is EPEVTQTPSHQVTQMGQEVILRCVPISNHLYFYWYRQILGQKVEFLVSFYNNEISEKSEIFDDQFSVERPDGSNFTLKIRSTKLEDSAMYFCASSPRTGRGGYTFGSGTRLTVV.

Here the CDR3 reads CASSRRQSTDTQYF. CDR3 coding DNA: TGCGCCAGCAGCCGGCGGCAAAGCACAGATACGCAGTATTTT. The chain uses TRBV5-1 and TRBJ2-3; D is undetermined. Germline V gene lookup returns CDR1 SGHRS and CDR2 YFSETQ. Trimming shortened V by 4 bases and J by 0 bases, and 9 bases separated the two germline ends. The CDR3 covers 14 residues.

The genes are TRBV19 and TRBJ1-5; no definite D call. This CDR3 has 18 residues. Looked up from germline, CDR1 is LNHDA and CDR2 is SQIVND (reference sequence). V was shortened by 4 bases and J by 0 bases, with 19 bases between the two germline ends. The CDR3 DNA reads TGTGCCAGTAGTACCCAGAGAGGGCGACACAATAGCAATCAGCCCCAGCATTTT. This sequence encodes CASSTQRGRHNSNQPQHF.

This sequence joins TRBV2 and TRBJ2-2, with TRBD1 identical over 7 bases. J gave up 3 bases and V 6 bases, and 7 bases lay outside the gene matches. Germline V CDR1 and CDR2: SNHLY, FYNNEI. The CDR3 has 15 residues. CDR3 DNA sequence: TGTGCCAGCAGACTCGACAGGGCTGACACCGGGGAGCTGTTTTTT. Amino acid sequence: CASRLDRADTGELFF.

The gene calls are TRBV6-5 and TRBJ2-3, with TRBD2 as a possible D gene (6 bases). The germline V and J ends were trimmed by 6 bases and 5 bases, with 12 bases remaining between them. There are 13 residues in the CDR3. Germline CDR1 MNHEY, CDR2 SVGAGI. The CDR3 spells CASRLASVDTQYF. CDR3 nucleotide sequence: TGTGCCAGCAGACTAGCTAGTGTAGATACGCAGTATTTT.

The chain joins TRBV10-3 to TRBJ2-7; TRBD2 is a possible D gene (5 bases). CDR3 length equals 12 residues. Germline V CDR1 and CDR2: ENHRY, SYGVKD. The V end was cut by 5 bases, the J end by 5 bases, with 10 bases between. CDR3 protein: CAISRDAHEQYF. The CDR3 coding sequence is TGTGCCATCAGTCGGGATGCCCACGAGCAGTACTTC.

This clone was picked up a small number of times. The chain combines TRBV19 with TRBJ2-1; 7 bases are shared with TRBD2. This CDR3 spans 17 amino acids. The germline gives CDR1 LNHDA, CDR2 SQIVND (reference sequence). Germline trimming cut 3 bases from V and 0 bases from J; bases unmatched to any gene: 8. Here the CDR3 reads CASSIPVGGSSYNEQFF. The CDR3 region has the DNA TGTGCCAGTAGTATCCCTGTCGGCGGGAGCTCCTACAATGAGCAGTTCTTC. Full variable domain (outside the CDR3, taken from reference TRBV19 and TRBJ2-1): DGGITQSPKYLFRKEGQNVTLSCEQNLNHDAMYWYRQDPGQGLRLIYYSQIVNDFQKGDIAEGYSVSREKKESFPLTVTSAQKNPTAFYLCASSIPVGGSSYNEQFFGPGTRLTVL.

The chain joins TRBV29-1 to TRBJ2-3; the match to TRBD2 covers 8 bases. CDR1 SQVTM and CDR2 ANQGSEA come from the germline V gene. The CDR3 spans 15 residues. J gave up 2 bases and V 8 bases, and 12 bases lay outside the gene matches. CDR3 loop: CSILPAGGPTDTQYF. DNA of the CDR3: TGCAGCATCCTTCCCGCGGGGGGCCCCACAGATACGCAGTATTTT.

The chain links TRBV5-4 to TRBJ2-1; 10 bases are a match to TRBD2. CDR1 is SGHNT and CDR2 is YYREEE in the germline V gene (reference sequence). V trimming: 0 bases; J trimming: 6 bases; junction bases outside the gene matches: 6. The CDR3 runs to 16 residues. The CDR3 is CASSLAGTSEINEQFF. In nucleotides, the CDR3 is TGTGCCAGCAGCTTGGCCGGGACTAGCGAGATCAATGAGCAGTTCTTC.

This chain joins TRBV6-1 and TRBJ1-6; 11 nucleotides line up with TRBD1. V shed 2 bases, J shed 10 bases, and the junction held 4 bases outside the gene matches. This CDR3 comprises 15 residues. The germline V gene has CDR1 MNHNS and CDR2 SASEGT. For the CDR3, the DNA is TGTGCCAGCAGTGAATTAGGACAGGGGGCCTCACCCCTCCACTTT. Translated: CASSELGQGASPLHF.

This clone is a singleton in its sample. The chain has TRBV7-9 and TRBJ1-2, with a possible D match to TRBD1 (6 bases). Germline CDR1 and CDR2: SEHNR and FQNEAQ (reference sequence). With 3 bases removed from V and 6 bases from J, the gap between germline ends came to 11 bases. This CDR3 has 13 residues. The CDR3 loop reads CASSFWDIDGYTF. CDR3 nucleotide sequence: TGTGCCAGCAGCTTTTGGGACATCGATGGCTACACCTTC.

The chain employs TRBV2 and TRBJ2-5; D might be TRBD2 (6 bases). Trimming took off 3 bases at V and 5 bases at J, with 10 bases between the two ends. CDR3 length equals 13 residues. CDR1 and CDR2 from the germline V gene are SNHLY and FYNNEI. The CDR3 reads CASSDGTGETQYF. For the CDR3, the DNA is TGTGCCAGCAGTGACGGGACTGGCGAGACCCAGTACTTC.

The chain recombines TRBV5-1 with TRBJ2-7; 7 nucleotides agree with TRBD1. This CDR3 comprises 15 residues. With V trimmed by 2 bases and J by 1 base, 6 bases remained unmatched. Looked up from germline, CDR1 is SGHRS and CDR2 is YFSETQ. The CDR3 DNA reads TGCGCCAGCAGCTTCCTGTACAGGGGATCCTACGAGCAGTACTTC. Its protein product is CASSFLYRGSYEQYF. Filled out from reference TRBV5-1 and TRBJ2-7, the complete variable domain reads KAGVTQTPRYLIKTRGQQVTLSCSPISGHRSVSWYQQTPGQGLQFLFEYFSETQRNKGNFPGRFSGRQFSNSRSEMNVSTLELGDSALYLCASSFLYRGSYEQYFGPGTRLTVT.

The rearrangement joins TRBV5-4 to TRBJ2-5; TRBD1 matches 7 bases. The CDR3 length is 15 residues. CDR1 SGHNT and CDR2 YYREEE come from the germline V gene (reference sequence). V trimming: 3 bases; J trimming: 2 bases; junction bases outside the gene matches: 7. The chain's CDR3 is CASSSPGQSQETQYF. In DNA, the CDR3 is TGTGCCAGCAGCTCCCCGGGACAGTCTCAAGAGACCCAGTACTTC.

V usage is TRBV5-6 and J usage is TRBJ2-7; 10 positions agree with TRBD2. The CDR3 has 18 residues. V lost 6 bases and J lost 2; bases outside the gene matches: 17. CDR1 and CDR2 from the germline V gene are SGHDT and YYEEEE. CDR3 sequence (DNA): TGTGCCAGCACTCCGGGAACAGGGCTAGCGGGGGCCCCCTACGAGCAGTACTTC. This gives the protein CASTPGTGLAGAPYEQYF.

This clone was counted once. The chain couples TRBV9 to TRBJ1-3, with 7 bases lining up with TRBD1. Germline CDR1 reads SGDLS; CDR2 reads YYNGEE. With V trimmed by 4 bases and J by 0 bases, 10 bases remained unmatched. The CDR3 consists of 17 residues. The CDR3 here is CASSLRGGSSSGNTIYF. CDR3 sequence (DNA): TGTGCCAGCAGCTTAAGAGGGGGCAGTAGCTCTGGAAACACCATATATTTT.

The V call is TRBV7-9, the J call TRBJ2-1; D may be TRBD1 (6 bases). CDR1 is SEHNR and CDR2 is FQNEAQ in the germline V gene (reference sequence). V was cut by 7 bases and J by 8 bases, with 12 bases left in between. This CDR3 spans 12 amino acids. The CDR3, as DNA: TGTGCCAGCACCCTTAGGGGGTATGAGCAGTTCTTC. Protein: CASTLRGYEQFF.

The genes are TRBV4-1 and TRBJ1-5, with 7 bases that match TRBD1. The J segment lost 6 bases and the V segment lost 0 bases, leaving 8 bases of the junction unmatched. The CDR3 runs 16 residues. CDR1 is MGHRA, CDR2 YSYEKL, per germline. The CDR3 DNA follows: TGCGCCAGCAGCCAAGATAGACAGGGCGCCGGTCAGCCCCAGCATTTT. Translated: CASSQDRQGAGQPQHF.

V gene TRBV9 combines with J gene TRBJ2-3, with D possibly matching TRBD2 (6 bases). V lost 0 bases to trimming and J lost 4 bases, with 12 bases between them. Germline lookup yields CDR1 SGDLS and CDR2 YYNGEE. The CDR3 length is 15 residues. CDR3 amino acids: CASSVVAGSADTQYF. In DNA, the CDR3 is TGTGCCAGCAGCGTAGTCGCGGGGAGCGCAGATACGCAGTATTTT.

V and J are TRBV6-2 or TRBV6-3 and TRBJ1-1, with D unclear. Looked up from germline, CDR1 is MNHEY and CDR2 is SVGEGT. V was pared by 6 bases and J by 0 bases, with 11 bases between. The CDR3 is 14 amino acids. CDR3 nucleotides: TGTGCCAGCAGCCAATTCAGATTGAACACTGAAGCTTTCTTT. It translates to CASSQFRLNTEAFF.

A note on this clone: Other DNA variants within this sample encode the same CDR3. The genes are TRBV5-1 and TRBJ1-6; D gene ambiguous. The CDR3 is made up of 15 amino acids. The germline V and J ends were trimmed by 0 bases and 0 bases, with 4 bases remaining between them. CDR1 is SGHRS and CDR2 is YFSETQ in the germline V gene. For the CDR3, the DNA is TGCGCCAGCAGCTTGGCGAGCTCCTATAATTCACCCCTCCACTTT. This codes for CASSLASSYNSPLHF. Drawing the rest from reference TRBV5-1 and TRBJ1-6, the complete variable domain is KAGVTQTPRYLIKTRGQQVTLSCSPISGHRSVSWYQQTPGQGLQFLFEYFSETQRNKGNFPGRFSGRQFSNSRSEMNVSTLELGDSALYLCASSLASSYNSPLHFGNGTRLTVT.

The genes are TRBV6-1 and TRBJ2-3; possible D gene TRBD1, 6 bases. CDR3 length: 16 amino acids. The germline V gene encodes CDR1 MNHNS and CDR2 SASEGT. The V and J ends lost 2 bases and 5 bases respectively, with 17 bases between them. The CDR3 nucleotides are TGTGCCAGCAGTGAAATTTTGGGAGACAGGAGAGATACGCAGTATTTT. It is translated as CASSEILGDRRDTQYF.